The 15 T cell receptor beta chains presented below share a single source sample, sequenced in a study of T cell responses to AZD1222 COVID-19 vaccine (dated by TCRdb to the early 2020s). To prepare the library, the immunoSEQ multiplex PCR assay was applied. TCRdb mirrors the immuneACCESS table, restricted to in-frame sequences. Some clones are absent from its copies; in checked studies, under half trace to an unresolved V gene, and the reason for the others is unknown. A total of under 150,000 clones appear in this sample, 85% to 95% of them only once. The top ten constitute roughly 5% of the sample. What this sample's time point label stands for: baseline before first vaccination. The sample in question was peripheral blood, obtained on day 0 of AZD1222 vaccination. The receptors come from an adult in good health.

A note on this clone: The same CDR3 also results from other DNA sequences found in this sample. The CDR3 sequence: CASSLGQGAYEQYF. As DNA, the CDR3 is TGTGCCAGCAGCCTCGGACAGGGGGCCTACGAGCAGTACTTC. The V and J genes are TRBV7-8 and TRBJ2-7, with 10 positions matching TRBD1. CDR1 SGHVS and CDR2 FQNEAQ come from the germline V gene. V lost 5 bases, J lost 2 bases, and 3 bases stayed unmatched. CDR3 size: 14 residues. Together with reference TRBV7-8 and TRBJ2-7, the CDR3 gives the full variable domain: GAGVSQSPRYKVAKRGQDVALRCDPISGHVSLFWYQQALGQGPEFLTYFQNEAQLDKSGLPSDRFFAERPEGSVSTLKIQRTQQEDSAVYLCASSLGQGAYEQYFGPGTRLTVT.

The table lists this clone with a count of one. J is TRBJ1-5 and V is TRBV7-2; D is undetermined. The CDR3 length is 16 residues. V lost 2 bases, J lost 5 bases, and 16 bases lay in between. Germline loops: CDR1 SGHTA, CDR2 FQGNSA. This CDR3 reads CASSLISVGGDQPQHF. The CDR3, as DNA: TGTGCCAGCAGCTTAATCTCAGTCGGCGGGGATCAGCCCCAGCATTTT.

This clone was seen only once. J is TRBJ2-1 and V is TRBV28, with unresolved D. The CDR3 is 11 residues long. Germline CDR1 and CDR2: MDHEN and SYDVKM. V dropped 11 bases and J dropped 9 bases, with 14 bases sitting between them. The CDR3 here is CAVQKGGEQFF. The CDR3 bases are TGTGCCGTTCAAAAAGGCGGTGAGCAGTTCTTC.

The rearrangement joins TRBV5-6 to TRBJ1-2; a possible D gene is TRBD1 (5 bases). V lost 0 bases, J lost 7 bases, and 16 bases lay in between. Germline V gene data show CDR1 as SGHDT and CDR2 as YYEEEE. The CDR3 is 15 amino acids. The CDR3 DNA sequence: TGTGCCAGCAGCTTGGGGCGGGGGACTGTGAGTGGCTACACCTTC. This gives the protein CASSLGRGTVSGYTF.

The chain uses TRBV7-8 and TRBJ2-2; unclear D gene. The CDR3 spans 15 residues. Trimming shortened V by 5 bases and J by 0 bases, and 10 bases separated the two germline ends. CDR1 SGHVS and CDR2 FQNEAQ come from the germline V gene. The CDR3 loop reads CASSHDLTNTGELFF. DNA of the CDR3: TGTGCCAGCAGCCACGACTTGACGAACACCGGGGAGCTGTTTTTT.

The chain carries TRBV14 and TRBJ1-1, with D unresolved. V dropped 1 base and J dropped 0 bases, with 9 bases sitting between them. Germline CDR1 is SGHDN and CDR2 is FVKESK. The CDR3 spans 15 residues. CDR3 amino acids: CASSQVGRMNTEAFF. DNA for the CDR3: TGTGCCAGCAGCCAAGTAGGCAGGATGAACACTGAAGCTTTCTTT.

The rearrangement links TRBV5-5 to TRBJ1-2; D gene unclear. V lost 3 bases and J lost 3, with 3 bases in between. This CDR3 region has 11 residues. Germline V gene lookup returns CDR1 SGHKS and CDR2 YYEKEE (reference sequence). The CDR3 sequence is CASSSDYGYTF. CDR3 sequence (DNA): TGTGCCAGCAGCTCCGACTATGGCTACACCTTC.

The chain combines TRBV12-5 with TRBJ2-1; no firm D call. Trimming took off 1 base at V and 2 bases at J, with 9 bases between the two ends. The CDR3 sequence is 15 residues long. The germline V gene encodes CDR1 LGHNT and CDR2 FRNRAP. The DNA for the CDR3 is TGTGCTAGTGGTTTGGGCTCAGCAACCTACAATGAGCAGTTCTTC. Protein product: CASGLGSATYNEQFF.

V usage is TRBV6-4 and J usage is TRBJ2-1; TRBD2 aligns across 11 bases. This CDR3 is 15 amino acids long. The V gene's germline CDR1 is MRHNA and CDR2 SNTAGT. With V trimmed by 3 bases and J by 5 bases, 3 bases remained unmatched. The CDR3 DNA reads TGTGCCAGCAGTGAGTCTAGCGGGAGGAACAATGAGCAGTTCTTC. Translated: CASSESSGRNNEQFF.

In DNA form, the CDR3 reads TGTGCCAGCAGCCCCAAGCTACCACTGGGGGCGGATTATAATTCACCCCTCCACTTT. Its translation is CASSPKLPLGADYNSPLHF. The chain has TRBV3-1 (or the pseudogene TRBV3-2) and TRBJ1-6; a weak D match, TRBD1 (6 bases). V was cut by 4 bases and J by 4 bases, with 23 bases left in between. Germline V gene data show CDR1 as LGHDT and CDR2 as YNNKEL (reference sequence). The CDR3 covers 19 residues.

V and J are TRBV29-1 and TRBJ2-3, with TRBD2 identical over 11 bases. J was trimmed by 8 bases and V by 5 bases; bases with no gene match: 9. Germline V gives CDR1 SQVTM, CDR2 ANQGSEA. The CDR3 runs 14 residues. CDR3 nucleotide sequence: TGCAGCGTTACTAGCGGGAGAGTCGATGGTACGCAGTATTTT. It codes for CSVTSGRVDGTQYF.

This chain links TRBV6-2 or TRBV6-3 with TRBJ2-7; D ambiguous. The CDR3 is made up of 12 amino acids. The V gene's germline CDR1 is MNHEY and CDR2 SVGEGT. The germline V and J ends were trimmed by 4 bases and 4 bases, with 8 bases remaining between them. The CDR3 region has the DNA TGTGCCAGCAGTTTCTCGGGTTACGAGCAGTACTTC. It is translated as CASSFSGYEQYF.

CDR3 sequence: CASTLRQGTSYEQYF. The CDR3 DNA is TGTGCCAGCACCCTAAGGCAGGGGACCTCCTACGAGCAGTACTTC. This chain connects TRBV14 to TRBJ2-7; perhaps TRBD1 as D (6 bases). Trimming took 7 bases from V and 0 from J, leaving 16 bases between them. This CDR3 is built from 15 residues. Germline V gene data show CDR1 as SGHDN and CDR2 as FVKESK.

The V gene is TRBV2, the J gene TRBJ1-5, with 12 bases identical to TRBD1. V lost 8 bases to trimming and J lost 1 base; unmatched junction nucleotides: 9. The CDR3 runs to 17 residues. Per germline, CDR1 SNHLY and CDR2 FYNNEI. As DNA, the CDR3 is TGTGCCAGCTCAAGGGACAGGGGGCCGTCAAGCAATCAGCCCCAGCATTTT. It translates to CASSRDRGPSSNQPQHF.

This rearrangement joins TRBV29-1 to TRBJ2-1; D possibly uses TRBD1 or TRBD2 (6 bases each). V lost 5 bases and J 8 bases, leaving 10 bases between the germline ends. The germline V gene has CDR1 SQVTM and CDR2 ANQGSEA. This CDR3 has 11 residues. In DNA form, the CDR3 reads TGCAGCGTTAACGGGGGCCATGAGCAGTTCTTC. Protein product: CSVNGGHEQFF.